This is a list of T cell receptor beta chains from one sample in a study of OX40 agonist ivuxolimab in advanced cancers. Data came from immunoSEQ multiplex PCR; TCRdb stores just in-frame clones and leaves some out. The sample includes 65,000 to 70,000 clones, 82% of them seen just once. This material consisted of CD4+ or CD8+ T cells sorted from blood, taken in a trial of the OX40 agonist ivuxolimab. These receptors were collected from an adult with an advanced solid tumor such as melanoma, head and neck, liver or kidney cancer. CDR3s include the opening cysteine and the closing phenylalanine or tryptophan. Each record gives: CDR3 DNA, CDR3 protein, J gene, D gene, clone size, V gene, CDR3 length. D genes are given only for firm matches. Expanded clones are given a class, and other clones once, few, many or no size at all.

DNA: TGTGCCAGCTCAACACAGGGGAGTCAGCCCCAGCATTTT; CDR3: CASSTQGSQPQHF; J: TRBJ1-5; D: TRBD1; size: -; V: TRBV18; length: 13
DNA: TGTGCCAGCAGCTTAGTGCAGGGTGATGGCTACACCTTC; CDR3: CASSLVQGDGYTF; J: TRBJ1-2; D: -; size: -; V: TRBV7-9; length: 13
DNA: TGTGCCAGCAGTTTACGACAGGGCGGCTACGAGCAGTACTTC; CDR3: CASSLRQGGYEQYF; J: TRBJ2-7; D: TRBD1; size: -; V: TRBV2; length: 14
DNA: TGTGCCAGCAGACCCTCGAACACCGGGGAGCTGTTTTTT; CDR3: CASRPSNTGELFF; J: TRBJ2-2; D: -; size: -; V: TRBV2; length: 13
DNA: TGTGCCAGCATAATCCCGGGACAGGCCCCTGGAAACACCATATATTTT; CDR3: CASIIPGQAPGNTIYF; J: TRBJ1-3; D: TRBD1; size: few; V: TRBV6-4; length: 16
DNA: TGTGCCACCATGGGTCGGGACGGAGAGAAGCAGTTCTTC; CDR3: CATMGRDGEKQFF; J: TRBJ2-1; D: -; size: -; V: TRBV6-1; length: 13
DNA: TGTGCCAGTAAAACTCAGGAGGCGAACACTGAAGCTTTCTTT; CDR3: CASKTQEANTEAFF; J: TRBJ1-1; D: -; size: -; V: TRBV19; length: 14
DNA: TGTGCCAGCGGAGACTTAATACGGGACAGGGGCGGCGAATATGGCTACACCTTC; CDR3: CASGDLIRDRGGEYGYTF; J: TRBJ1-2; D: TRBD1; size: -; V: TRBV13; length: 18
DNA: TGCGCCAGCAGCTCTAGCGGGAGTGGCCACGAGCAGTACTTC; CDR3: CASSSSGSGHEQYF; J: TRBJ2-7; D: TRBD2; size: once; V: TRBV5-1; length: 14
DNA: TGTGCCAGCAGCGTGGAGGGGCCAGGGGTGGCAAAACTGTTTTTT; CDR3: CASSVEGPGVAKLFF; J: TRBJ1-4; D: -; size: -; V: TRBV5-5; length: 15
DNA: TGTGCCAGCAGCGCGGGGCGGGAGGAATACAATGAGCAGTTCTTC; CDR3: CASSAGREEYNEQFF; J: TRBJ2-1; D: TRBD2; size: -; V: TRBV7-9; length: 15
DNA: TGTGCCAGCAGCCTCGACAGCAACACTGAAGCTTTCTTT; CDR3: CASSLDSNTEAFF; J: TRBJ1-1; D: -; size: -; V: TRBV11-2; length: 13
DNA: TGCGCCAGCAGCTTGGTAGCAGGGCCTAAGGGGGAGGGCCAGTACTTC; CDR3: CASSLVAGPKGEGQYF; J: TRBJ2-5; D: -; size: once; V: TRBV5-1; length: 16
DNA: TGTGCCAGCAGCGTAGCTCGAGGGGGCGGCTATGGCTACACCTTC; CDR3: CASSVARGGGYGYTF; J: TRBJ1-2; D: TRBD1; size: -; V: TRBV9; length: 15
DNA: TGTGCCACCAGCAGAGAGTCAGGCTTCTCAGAGCAGTTCTTC; CDR3: CATSRESGFSEQFF; J: TRBJ2-1; D: -; size: -; V: TRBV15; length: 14
DNA: TGTGCCAGTAAAATTGACCGGCAGCCCCAGCATTTT; CDR3: CASKIDRQPQHF; J: TRBJ1-5; D: -; size: -; V: TRBV19; length: 12